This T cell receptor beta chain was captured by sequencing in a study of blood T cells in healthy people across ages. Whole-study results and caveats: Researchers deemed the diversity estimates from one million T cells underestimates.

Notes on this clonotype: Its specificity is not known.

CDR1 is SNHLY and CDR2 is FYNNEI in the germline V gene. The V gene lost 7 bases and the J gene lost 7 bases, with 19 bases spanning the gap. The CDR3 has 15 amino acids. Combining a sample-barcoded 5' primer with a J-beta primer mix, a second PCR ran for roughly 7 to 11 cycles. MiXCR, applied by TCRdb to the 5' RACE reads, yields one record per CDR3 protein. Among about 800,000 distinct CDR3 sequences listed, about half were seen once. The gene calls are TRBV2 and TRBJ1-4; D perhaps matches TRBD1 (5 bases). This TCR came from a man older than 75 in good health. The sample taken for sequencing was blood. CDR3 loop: CASTLLQGLGEKLFF. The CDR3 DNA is TGTGCCAGCACCTTACTTCAGGGTCTGGGTGAAAAACTGTTTTTT.